This TCR beta chain was profiled in a study of T-cell memory formation after mild COVID-19. Study results and caveats: Later expanders leaned toward CD4+, whereas clones contracting from day 15 to 85 were balanced CD4/CD8. Researchers report contracting CD4+ clones mostly in CM and EM, with CD8+ clones in EMRA.

This CDR3 is 16 amino acids long. Trimming pared 6 bases from V and 0 bases from J, leaving 15 bases between. Germline assignment: CDR1 MNHEY and CDR2 SVGAGI. This clonotype was detected a few times. Its antigen is unidentified. The TCR alpha and TCR beta cDNA libraries, bearing sample barcodes and UMIs, were generated by 5'RACE using constant-segment primers. Each CDR3 protein gets one entry after TCRdb re-called the 5' RACE reads with MiXCR. The sample lists 190,000 or so distinct CDR3 sequences; about a fifth were seen once. The clonotype originates from an adult woman who had mild COVID-19 (a few samples of this study predate the infection). Cell type and time point are not known. V and J are TRBV6-5 and TRBJ1-5; D is unclear. The sample was PBMCs or a T cell subset sorted from them (not recorded which). The chain's CDR3 is CASRPRQIYSNQPQHF. In DNA, the CDR3 is TGTGCCAGCAGACCCCGGCAGATTTATAGCAATCAGCCCCAGCATTTT.